This T cell receptor beta chain was sequenced during a study of OX40 agonist ivuxolimab in advanced cancers. Study overall: Of the participants, around 39% had some prior anti-PD-1, anti-PD-L1 or anti-CTLA-4 therapy, which was allowed.

Findings and caveats of the study: Certain nonresponders additionally had low normalized T-cell clonal expansion. Among patients with partial responses at 0.1-3.0 mg/kg, clonal expansion was among the lowest.

In regard to this clone: Its antigen is unknown.

CDR3 size: 15 residues. Trimming took off 1 base at V and 5 bases at J, with 9 bases between the two ends. The germline gives CDR1 SGHVS, CDR2 FNYEAQ. Here immunoSEQ multiplex PCR was the method, and the copy in TCRdb shows in-frame clones only, minus some. The sample lists roughly 87,000 clones, less than 95% occurring once. The sample consisted of CD4+ or CD8+ T cells sorted from blood, taken in a trial of the OX40 agonist ivuxolimab. The V gene is TRBV7-6, the J gene TRBJ1-6; D call uncertain. This TCR was sampled from an adult with an advanced solid tumor such as melanoma, head and neck, liver or kidney cancer. The DNA for the CDR3 is TGTGCCAGCAGCTTAGGCCAGAATCATAATTCACCCCTCCACTTT. Translated, it gives CASSLGQNHNSPLHF.